This T cell receptor (beta chain) was identified during a study of shared clonotypes between healthy human individuals. Turning to this clone: Its antigen is unidentified.

This CDR3 has 12 residues. Trimming took off 5 bases at V and 5 bases at J, with 8 bases between the two ends. The V gene's germline CDR1 is SGHVS and CDR2 FQNEAQ. The study's findings and limits: The study's rarefaction showed incomplete sorted-subset sequencing despite large depth.

Sequencing used immunoSEQ multiplex PCR; TCRdb keeps in-frame clones, though not all of them. The table has 2,500,000 or so clones, roughly 93% seen once. Adult donors, all healthy and HIV-negative, had no recent acute infections or vaccinations. This TCR was sampled from a man aged 18 to 30 in good health. Some clones in this sample may be carry-over from other donors' samples. The sample comprised naive CD4+ T cells from PBMCs. Subset noted: CD45RA+ positively selected. The J gene is TRBJ2-3, the V gene TRBV7-8; D ambiguous. CDR3 amino acids: CASSTSVDTQYF. CDR3 DNA sequence: TGTGCCAGCAGCACAAGCGTAGATACGCAGTATTTT.